This passage covers 5 T cell receptor beta chains from one sample sequenced in a study of T cell repertoires in cytomegalovirus infection. TCRdb ran MiXCR on the reads and lists one entry per CDR3 protein. The sample consists of around 750,000 distinct CDR3 sequences, approximately 32% of them appearing once. Their antigens are not known. The source was cultured CD8+ T cells from PBMCs, collected from culture after CMV antigen stimulation. The receptors stem from a human donor in good health (CMV status not recorded). Some clones in this sample may be carry-over from other donors' samples.

This clonotype appeared a few times. The chain couples TRBV7-9 to TRBJ1-1, with D perhaps matching TRBD1 (5 bases). V lost 5 bases and J 3 bases, leaving 16 bases between the germline ends. In germline, CDR1 is SEHNR, CDR2 FQNEAQ (reference sequence). This CDR3 comprises 15 residues. The CDR3 DNA is TGTGCCAGCAGCCCAATTATGGACATTCACACTGAAGCTTTCTTT. Amino acids: CASSPIMDIHTEAFF. The whole variable domain, remainder taken from reference TRBV7-9 and TRBJ1-1, is DTGVSQNPRHKITKRGQNVTFRCDPISEHNRLYWYRQTLGQGPEFLTYFQNEAQLEKSRLLSDRFSAERPKGSFSTLEIQRTEQGDSAMYLCASSPIMDIHTEAFFGQGTRLTVV.

The chain employs TRBV28 and TRBJ2-1, with D tentatively TRBD2 (7 bases). This CDR3 region has 16 residues. Germline assignment: CDR1 MDHEN and CDR2 SYDVKM. Trimming shortened V by 3 bases and J by 5 bases, and 17 bases separated the two germline ends. The CDR3 loop is CASSLGGAVIDNEQFF. The CDR3 DNA reads as TGTGCCAGCAGTTTGGGGGGGGCTGTTATAGACAATGAGCAGTTCTTC. The full variable domain, its missing parts supplied by reference TRBV28 and TRBJ2-1, is DVKVTQSSRYLVKRTGEKVFLECVQDMDHENMFWYRQDPGLGLRLIYFSYDVKMKEKGDIPEGYSVSREKKERFSLILESASTNQTSMYLCASSLGGAVIDNEQFFGPGTRLTVL.

The genes are TRBV27 and TRBJ1-3, with D perhaps TRBD1 (5 bases). Trimming stripped 0 bases from V and 0 bases from J, with 9 bases between. CDR1 is MNHEY and CDR2 is SMNVEV in the germline V gene (reference sequence). This CDR3 is built from 16 residues. The CDR3 DNA follows: TGTGCCAGCAGTTTATCAGGGGCCCTCTCTGGAAACACCATATATTTT. This gives the protein CASSLSGALSGNTIYF.

This sequence joins TRBV15 and TRBJ1-2; D not certain. Germline V gene lookup returns CDR1 LNHNV and CDR2 YYDKDF (reference sequence). V shed 2 bases and J shed 4 bases, with 11 bases lying between them. This CDR3 has 14 amino acids. The CDR3 DNA follows: TGTGCCACCAGCAGAAATTCCGGGTTCTATGGCTACACCTTC. Amino acid sequence: CATSRNSGFYGYTF.

This clonotype has a handful of counts. The rearrangement joins TRBV2 to TRBJ2-7; TRBD1 matches 8 bases. The CDR3 loop spans 13 amino acids. Germline CDR1 reads SNHLY; CDR2 reads FYNNEI. V lost 2 bases to trimming and J lost 6 bases; unmatched junction nucleotides: 3. CDR3 nucleotide sequence: TGTGCCAGCAGTGAAAGGGACAGGCTCGAGCAGTACTTC. As protein: CASSERDRLEQYF.